The text below deals with one TCR beta chain. Its antigen is still unknown. Each donor was a healthy Caucasian individual from Russia, aged roughly 6 to 95. The sample belongs to a study of blood T cells in healthy people across ages. Study outcomes and limitations: Researchers judged that diversity estimates from one million T cells fell short of true values. Significant beta diversity loss was already apparent by age approximately 38, declining roughly linearly.

PCR was performed a second time for roughly 7 to 11 cycles using a sample-barcoded 5' primer and a J-beta primer mix. One entry per CDR3 protein, called by TCRdb with MiXCR from the 5' RACE reads. The data contain about 900,000 distinct CDR3 sequences, about 59% of them seen just once; the ten biggest clones take up roughly 25%. Trimming left V 0 bases short and J 6 bases short, with 10 bases between. The CDR3 is 15 amino acids. Germline V gives CDR1 SGDLS, CDR2 YYNGEE. The J gene is TRBJ1-6, the V gene TRBV9; no reliable D call. This TCR came from a man aged 25-45 years in good health. Sequences were obtained from blood. In DNA form, the CDR3 reads TGTGCCAGCAGCGTAGGAGGTCAGGCTAATTCACCCCTCCACTTT. Amino acids: CASSVGGQANSPLHF.